The 2 T cell receptor beta chains below all came from one sample that was sequenced in a study of neurological immune-mediated disorders. TCRdb re-analysed the 5' RACE reads in MiXCR, keeping a single row per CDR3 protein. The sample records about 30,000 distinct CDR3 sequences, approximately 5% being singletons. The specimen was CD4+ T cells from blood. The receptors stem from a woman aged 50 to 65 in good health.

This clonotype was recorded at least ten times. The genes are TRBV5-5 and TRBJ2-1; 11 bases fit TRBD2. CDR3 size: 17 residues. The trim removed 3 bases at V and 0 bases at J, leaving 5 bases unmatched. In germline, CDR1 is SGHKS, CDR2 YYEKEE (reference sequence). Here the CDR3 DNA reads TGTGCCAGCAGCTCAACTAGCGGGAGAAGCTCCTACAATGAGCAGTTCTTC. It is translated as CASSSTSGRSSYNEQFF.

In this sample, this clonotype turned up a few times. This chain joins TRBV18 and TRBJ2-3; the match to TRBD1 covers 7 bases. CDR3 length: 17 amino acids. The ends lost 2 bases at V and 0 bases at J; junction bases unmatched: 8. CDR1 is KGHSH and CDR2 is LQKENI in the germline V gene. The DNA of the CDR3 is TGTGCCAGCTCACCAGAGGGGGCGGCCGTTAGCACAGATACGCAGTATTTT. Protein product: CASSPEGAAVSTDTQYF.